This is a list of T cell receptor beta chains from one sample in a study of CD8 T cells in Susac syndrome. MiXCR, applied by TCRdb to the immunoSEQ multiplex PCR reads, yields one record per CDR3 protein. The table has around 180,000 distinct CDR3 sequences, 94% seen once. The sample was CD4+ T cells from PBMCs. All receptors derive from a human donor with Susac syndrome. The CDR3 runs from the conserved cysteine through the conserved F or W. D genes are given only for firm matches. Only part of the rows carry a size: once, few, many, or a class if the clone is expanded.

V gene: TRBV7-2; clone size: few; J gene: TRBJ2-7; D gene: TRBD2; CDR3 protein: CASSLGTSGGYEQYF; CDR3 DNA: TGTGCCAGCAGCTTAGGGACTAGCGGGGGGTACGAGCAGTACTTC
V gene: TRBV4-3; clone size: -; J gene: TRBJ1-5; D gene: -; CDR3 protein: CASSQDLNQPQHF; CDR3 DNA: TGCGCCAGCAGCCAAGACCTCAATCAGCCCCAGCATTTT
V gene: TRBV30; clone size: -; J gene: TRBJ2-1; D gene: TRBD2; CDR3 protein: CGGTSFSSYNEQFF; CDR3 DNA: TGCGGGGGGACCAGCTTCAGCTCCTACAATGAGCAGTTCTTC
V gene: TRBV19; clone size: -; J gene: TRBJ1-5; D gene: -; CDR3 protein: CASSIGPRTEKDQPQHF; CDR3 DNA: TGTGCCAGTAGTATAGGCCCCCGGACAGAGAAAGATCAGCCCCAGCATTTT
V gene: TRBV5-8; clone size: -; J gene: TRBJ2-1; D gene: TRBD1; CDR3 protein: CASSLEDRGNNEQFF; CDR3 DNA: TGTGCCAGCAGCTTGGAGGACAGGGGGAACAATGAGCAGTTCTTC
V gene: TRBV6-2/TRBV6-3; clone size: few; J gene: TRBJ2-7; D gene: -; CDR3 protein: CASSYNQGSYEQYF; CDR3 DNA: TGTGCCAGCAGTTACAACCAGGGCTCCTACGAGCAGTACTTC
V gene: TRBV15; clone size: -; J gene: TRBJ2-5; D gene: -; CDR3 protein: CATSRDPKGQSQETQYF; CDR3 DNA: TGTGCCACCAGCAGAGACCCGAAGGGGCAAAGCCAAGAGACCCAGTACTTC
V gene: TRBV18; clone size: -; J gene: TRBJ2-7; D gene: TRBD1; CDR3 protein: CASSPQRDREGWSYEQYF; CDR3 DNA: TGTGCCAGCTCACCACAAAGGGACAGGGAAGGGTGGTCCTACGAGCAGTACTTC
V gene: TRBV18; clone size: few; J gene: TRBJ1-5; D gene: -; CDR3 protein: CASSLGGSNQPQHF; CDR3 DNA: TGTGCCAGCTCACTCGGGGGGAGCAATCAGCCCCAGCATTTT
V gene: TRBV6-5; clone size: -; J gene: TRBJ1-2; D gene: -; CDR3 protein: CASRIRGGDYGYTF; CDR3 DNA: TGTGCCAGCAGGATTAGGGGGGGAGACTATGGCTACACCTTC
V gene: TRBV20-1; clone size: -; J gene: TRBJ1-6; D gene: TRBD1; CDR3 protein: CSARDRQNSPLHF; CDR3 DNA: TGCAGTGCCAGGGACAGGCAAAATTCACCCCTCCACTTT
V gene: TRBV2; clone size: -; J gene: TRBJ2-5; D gene: TRBD1; CDR3 protein: CASSWGQIQETQYF; CDR3 DNA: TGTGCCAGCAGTTGGGGACAGATCCAAGAGACCCAGTACTTC
V gene: TRBV20-1; clone size: -; J gene: TRBJ1-5; D gene: -; CDR3 protein: CSATGSNQPQHF; CDR3 DNA: TGCAGTGCTACAGGTAGCAATCAGCCCCAGCATTTT
V gene: TRBV19; clone size: -; J gene: TRBJ2-3; D gene: -; CDR3 protein: CASSIDSGSSTDTQYF; CDR3 DNA: TGTGCCAGTAGTATAGACTCAGGGAGTAGCACAGATACGCAGTATTTT
V gene: TRBV30; clone size: -; J gene: TRBJ2-2; D gene: -; CDR3 protein: CAWSVRTNTGELFF; CDR3 DNA: TGTGCCTGGAGTGTTCGGACGAACACCGGGGAGCTGTTTTTT
V gene: TRBV5-1; clone size: -; J gene: TRBJ1-2; D gene: TRBD1; CDR3 protein: CASSRGQEVDGYTF; CDR3 DNA: TGCGCCAGCAGCCGGGGACAGGAGGTGGACGGCTACACCTTC
V gene: TRBV29-1; clone size: -; J gene: TRBJ2-7; D gene: -; CDR3 protein: CSVVAGGAYEQYF; CDR3 DNA: TGCAGCGTTGTGGCAGGGGGGGCCTACGAGCAGTACTTC
V gene: TRBV27; clone size: -; J gene: TRBJ2-5; D gene: -; CDR3 protein: CASSLSGPGETQYF; CDR3 DNA: TGTGCCAGCAGTTTATCGGGTCCAGGGGAGACCCAGTACTTC
V gene: TRBV27; clone size: -; J gene: TRBJ1-1; D gene: -; CDR3 protein: CASARGPFPNTEAFF; CDR3 DNA: TGTGCCAGCGCGAGGGGCCCCTTCCCAAACACTGAAGCTTTCTTT
V gene: TRBV29-1; clone size: -; J gene: TRBJ2-4; D gene: -; CDR3 protein: CSGGTAKNIQYF; CDR3 DNA: TGCAGCGGCGGGACAGCCAAAAACATTCAGTACTTC
V gene: TRBV7-3; clone size: -; J gene: TRBJ2-2; D gene: -; CDR3 protein: CASSPLGTGNGELFF; CDR3 DNA: TGTGCCAGCAGCCCCCTGGGGACTGGGAACGGGGAGCTGTTTTTT
V gene: TRBV5-1; clone size: -; J gene: TRBJ2-1; D gene: -; CDR3 protein: CASSLESEYEQFF; CDR3 DNA: TGCGCCAGCAGCCTAGAAAGCGAGTATGAGCAGTTCTTC
V gene: TRBV2; clone size: -; J gene: TRBJ1-2; D gene: -; CDR3 protein: CASSSERGYTF; CDR3 DNA: TGTGCCAGCAGTTCTGAACGTGGCTACACCTTC
V gene: TRBV20-1; clone size: -; J gene: TRBJ1-6; D gene: TRBD1; CDR3 protein: CSARDLRDSGAPLHF; CDR3 DNA: TGCAGTGCTAGAGACCTCCGGGACAGTGGCGCACCCCTCCACTTT
V gene: TRBV19; clone size: -; J gene: TRBJ2-4; D gene: -; CDR3 protein: CASSIEYIQYF; CDR3 DNA: TGTGCCAGTAGTATAGAGTACATACAGTACTTC
V gene: TRBV6-1; clone size: -; J gene: TRBJ2-3; D gene: -; CDR3 protein: CASLHSPLVDTQYF; CDR3 DNA: TGTGCCAGCCTACACAGCCCCCTCGTGGATACGCAGTATTTT
V gene: TRBV6-5; clone size: -; J gene: TRBJ1-2; D gene: -; CDR3 protein: CASSYSTLLAEGYTF; CDR3 DNA: TGTGCCAGCAGTTACTCGACCCTCTTGGCAGAAGGCTACACCTTC
V gene: TRBV5-1; clone size: -; J gene: TRBJ2-1; D gene: -; CDR3 protein: CASSSAEGALTYNEQFF; CDR3 DNA: TGCGCCAGCAGCTCCGCGGAGGGGGCCTTAACCTACAATGAGCAGTTCTTC
V gene: TRBV6-7; clone size: -; J gene: TRBJ1-2; D gene: -; CDR3 protein: CASSYSRQDFFGYTF; CDR3 DNA: TGTGCCAGCAGTTACTCTAGACAGGATTTTTTTGGCTACACCTTC
V gene: TRBV20-1; clone size: -; J gene: TRBJ2-1; D gene: TRBD1; CDR3 protein: CSAPRRTGINEQFF; CDR3 DNA: TGCAGTGCGCCGAGGCGGACAGGAATCAATGAGCAGTTCTTC
V gene: TRBV7-8; clone size: -; J gene: TRBJ2-1; D gene: -; CDR3 protein: CASSLSQGEQFF; CDR3 DNA: TGTGCCAGCAGCTTATCCCAAGGTGAGCAGTTCTTC
V gene: TRBV12-3/TRBV12-4; clone size: once; J gene: TRBJ1-1; D gene: -; CDR3 protein: CASSLGYRDTEAFF; CDR3 DNA: TGTGCCAGCAGTTTAGGGTACAGGGACACTGAAGCTTTCTTT
V gene: TRBV7-8; clone size: -; J gene: TRBJ2-2; D gene: -; CDR3 protein: CASSFYEGDTGELFF; CDR3 DNA: TGTGCCAGCAGCTTCTATGAGGGGGACACCGGGGAGCTGTTTTTT
V gene: TRBV11-2; clone size: -; J gene: TRBJ2-7; D gene: TRBD2; CDR3 protein: CASSSIKGTGITSGGPLEQYF; CDR3 DNA: TGTGCCAGCAGCTCCATTAAGGGGACAGGGATAACTAGCGGGGGCCCACTCGAGCAGTACTTC
V gene: TRBV3-1; clone size: -; J gene: TRBJ1-2; D gene: -; CDR3 protein: CASSQGAPGYTF; CDR3 DNA: TGTGCCAGCAGCCAAGGGGCACCTGGCTACACCTTC
V gene: TRBV7-3; clone size: -; J gene: TRBJ2-1; D gene: -; CDR3 protein: CASSSGPGQRKFF; CDR3 DNA: TGTGCCAGCAGCTCCGGTCCCGGGCAAAGAAAGTTCTTC
V gene: TRBV4-1; clone size: -; J gene: TRBJ2-6; D gene: TRBD2; CDR3 protein: CASSRGLAGDSGANVLTF; CDR3 DNA: TGCGCCAGCAGCCGAGGACTAGCGGGGGACTCTGGGGCCAACGTCCTGACTTTC
V gene: TRBV4-2; clone size: -; J gene: TRBJ2-3; D gene: -; CDR3 protein: CASSHGEQADTQYF; CDR3 DNA: TGTGCCAGCAGCCACGGGGAGCAGGCAGATACGCAGTATTTT
V gene: TRBV12-3/TRBV12-4; clone size: -; J gene: TRBJ2-1; D gene: -; CDR3 protein: CASSLRMQTDNEQFF; CDR3 DNA: TGTGCCAGCAGTTTAAGGATGCAGACGGACAATGAGCAGTTCTTC
V gene: TRBV6-2/TRBV6-3; clone size: -; J gene: TRBJ1-1; D gene: -; CDR3 protein: CASRVRQDTEAFF; CDR3 DNA: TGTGCCAGCAGAGTTCGGCAAGACACTGAAGCTTTCTTT
V gene: TRBV7-8; clone size: -; J gene: TRBJ2-2; D gene: -; CDR3 protein: CASSLVIGGDTGELFF; CDR3 DNA: TGTGCCAGCAGCTTAGTTATCGGGGGAGACACCGGGGAGCTGTTTTTT
V gene: TRBV2; clone size: -; J gene: TRBJ1-1; D gene: -; CDR3 protein: CASSVRGGNTEAFF; CDR3 DNA: TGTGCCAGCAGCGTCCGAGGCGGGAACACTGAAGCTTTCTTT
V gene: TRBV30; clone size: -; J gene: TRBJ1-4; D gene: TRBD1; CDR3 protein: CACNPGQATNEKLFF; CDR3 DNA: TGTGCCTGTAACCCCGGACAGGCAACTAATGAAAAACTGTTTTTT
V gene: TRBV7-9; clone size: -; J gene: TRBJ2-7; D gene: TRBD1; CDR3 protein: CASSPPGTVIYEQYF; CDR3 DNA: TGTGCCAGCAGCCCTCCCGGGACAGTAATTTACGAGCAGTACTTC
V gene: TRBV29-1; clone size: -; J gene: TRBJ2-2; D gene: -; CDR3 protein: CSVSSRRNTGELFF; CDR3 DNA: TGCAGCGTTTCTAGCCGTAGGAACACCGGGGAGCTGTTTTTT
V gene: TRBV9; clone size: -; J gene: TRBJ2-5; D gene: -; CDR3 protein: CASTPFKGTQYF; CDR3 DNA: TGTGCCAGCACCCCTTTCAAGGGGACCCAGTACTTC
V gene: TRBV15; clone size: -; J gene: TRBJ1-4; D gene: -; CDR3 protein: CATSGDVATNEKLFF; CDR3 DNA: TGTGCCACCAGCGGAGACGTTGCAACTAATGAAAAACTGTTTTTT
V gene: TRBV21-1; clone size: -; J gene: TRBJ1-5; D gene: -; CDR3 protein: CASSNRGQPQHF; CDR3 DNA: TGTGCCAGCAGCAACAGGGGTCAGCCCCAGCATTTT
V gene: TRBV5-4; clone size: -; J gene: TRBJ2-5; D gene: -; CDR3 protein: CASSPGGLAGRAETQYF; CDR3 DNA: TGTGCCAGCAGCCCGGGGGGCTTAGCGGGCCGGGCGGAGACCCAGTACTTC
V gene: TRBV24-1; clone size: -; J gene: TRBJ2-2; D gene: -; CDR3 protein: CATSERFTGELFF; CDR3 DNA: TGTGCCACCAGTGAGAGATTCACCGGGGAGCTGTTTTTT
V gene: TRBV4-2; clone size: -; J gene: TRBJ2-5; D gene: TRBD2; CDR3 protein: CASSQAGGAQETQYF; CDR3 DNA: TGTGCCAGCAGCCAGGCGGGGGGGGCCCAAGAGACCCAGTACTTC
V gene: TRBV9; clone size: -; J gene: TRBJ1-6; D gene: -; CDR3 protein: CASSVEPQDSPLHF; CDR3 DNA: TGTGCCAGCAGCGTAGAACCCCAGGATTCACCCCTCCACTTT
V gene: TRBV20-1; clone size: -; J gene: TRBJ1-4; D gene: -; CDR3 protein: CSAPSGWDNEKLFF; CDR3 DNA: TGCAGTGCCCCTTCAGGGTGGGATAATGAAAAACTGTTTTTT